The clone carrying this TCR beta chain was counted ten times or more. This sample is part of a study of blood T cell repertoires in COVID-19. About the research overall: Spain, Italy and the United States supplied samples that represented acute and convalescent COVID-19. Sources were T cells, B-cell-depleted T cells, or PBMCs; the material itself was cDNA or gDNA.

Repertoires were generated with immunoSEQ multiplex PCR, while TCRdb's copy carries only in-frame clones and drops some. This sample has roughly 150,000 clones; nearly 85% occur once, and the top ten carry roughly 45%. The V gene lost 1 base and the J gene lost 0 bases, with 7 bases spanning the gap. Germline assignment: CDR1 SGHVS and CDR2 FQNEAQ. CDR3 length: 15 amino acids. The chain employs TRBV7-8 and TRBJ1-3; D is possibly TRBD1 (5 bases). This receptor was taken from a human donor in a cohort sampled during active COVID-19. The sample comprised peripheral blood. The CDR3 sequence is CASSLGQFSGNTIYF. As DNA, the CDR3 is TGTGCCAGCAGCTTAGGACAGTTCTCTGGAAACACCATATATTTT. The full variable domain, in which reference TRBV7-8 and TRBJ1-3 provide the parts outside the CDR3, is GAGVSQSPRYKVAKRGQDVALRCDPISGHVSLFWYQQALGQGPEFLTYFQNEAQLDKSGLPSDRFFAERPEGSVSTLKIQRTQQEDSAVYLCASSLGQFSGNTIYFGEGSWLTVV.